A selection of T cell receptor beta chains follows, all from one sample in a study of shared T cell receptors in the human thymus. Method: immunoSEQ multiplex PCR; TCRdb's copy keeps in-frame clones and lacks some. The profile covers around 68,000 clones, with about 95% appearing a single time and around 0.035% taken by the ten largest. The specimen was thymocytes. These receptor sequences come from a human donor. The CDR3 runs from the conserved cysteine through the conserved F or W. The order of the fields is clone size, J gene, V gene, D gene, CDR3 protein, CDR3 DNA. The D gene is left open where the match is weak. The listing skips clone size in some rows; elsewhere it reads once, few, many or a size class.

. TRBJ2-7 TRBV4-3 TRBD1 CASSPRQGMSYEQYF TGCGCCAGCAGCCCTCGACAGGGTATGTCCTACGAGCAGTACTTC
. TRBJ2-5 TRBV29-1 . CSVDAPLKRAPKETQYF TGCAGCGTTGACGCGCCATTAAAGCGGGCCCCAAAAGAGACCCAGTACTTC
. TRBJ2-5 TRBV4-1 . CASSQEETQYF TGCGCCAGCAGCCAAGAGGAGACCCAGTACTTC
. TRBJ1-2 TRBV5-6 . CASSLAGNREANYGYTF TGTGCCAGCAGCTTGGCCGGTAACAGGGAGGCTAACTATGGCTACACCTTC
. TRBJ2-2 TRBV7-2 TRBD2 CASSSRGGGNTGELFF TGTGCCAGCAGCTCTCGGGGGGGCGGAAACACCGGGGAGCTGTTTTTT
. TRBJ2-7 TRBV2 . CASRQTGTSYEQYF TGTGCCAGCAGACAAACCGGGACATCCTACGAGCAGTACTTC
. TRBJ2-3 TRBV14 . CASSQEQLRSDTQYF TGTGCCAGCAGCCAAGAACAACTGCGGTCGGATACGCAGTATTTT
. TRBJ1-2 TRBV19 . CASRTDSFYYGYTF TGTGCCAGTAGGACGGACAGCTTTTACTATGGCTACACCTTC
. TRBJ1-2 TRBV18 . CASSPLYLGGYTF TGTGCCAGCTCACCACTATATCTTGGAGGCTACACCTTC
. TRBJ2-2 TRBV19 . CASSGETGELFF TGTGCCAGTTCAGGGGAAACCGGGGAGCTGTTTTTT
. TRBJ1-4 TRBV5-1 . CASSLVRAATNEKLFF TGCGCCAGCAGCTTGGTCAGGGCTGCAACTAATGAAAAACTGTTTTTT
. TRBJ1-4 TRBV6-5 . CASSYSGEKLFF TGTGCCAGCAGTTACTCGGGAGAAAAACTGTTTTTT
. TRBJ2-7 TRBV19 . CASSRTHYEQYF TGTGCCAGTAGTAGGACACACTACGAGCAGTACTTC
. TRBJ2-5 TRBV10-3 . CAISESTENKETQYF TGTGCCATCAGTGAGTCGACAGAAAACAAAGAGACCCAGTACTTC
. TRBJ1-2 TRBV5-4 TRBD1 CASSLFLGQGVYGYTF TGTGCCAGCAGCTTGTTTCTGGGACAGGGTGTATATGGCTACACCTTC
. TRBJ1-2 TRBV5-1 TRBD1 CASSYGTGGERIYGYTF TGCGCCAGCAGCTATGGGACAGGGGGTGAGAGGATCTATGGCTACACCTTC
once TRBJ2-3 TRBV19 TRBD2 CASSIQGAGGPADTQYF TGTGCCAGTAGTATACAAGGGGCGGGGGGGCCCGCAGATACGCAGTATTTT
. TRBJ2-1 TRBV12-5 TRBD1 CASGTPGQTFGNEQFF TGTGCTAGTGGCACGCCGGGACAGACTTTCGGTAATGAGCAGTTCTTC
. TRBJ1-5 TRBV7-4 TRBD1 CASSLPAGQVDQPQHF TGTGCCAGCAGCCTCCCCGCGGGACAGGTGGATCAGCCCCAGCATTTT
. TRBJ1-4 TRBV4-3 TRBD1 CASSQTTGTGEMGQTNEKLFF TGCGCCAGCAGCCAGACTACCGGGACAGGGGAAATGGGGCAAACTAATGAAAAACTGTTTTTT
. TRBJ2-5 TRBV21-1 . CASSGDRGEETQYF TGTGCCAGTAGCGGGGACAGGGGGGAAGAGACCCAGTACTTC
. TRBJ2-1 TRBV4-1 . CASSPPGLANSNEQFF TGCGCCAGCAGCCCCCCGGGACTCGCAAACTCCAATGAGCAGTTCTTC
. TRBJ1-1 TRBV19 TRBD1 CASVPRTGGVLPEAFF TGTGCCAGTGTTCCTAGGACAGGGGGGGTCCTTCCTGAAGCTTTCTTT
once TRBJ1-4 TRBV10-3 . CAISADMGALNEKLFF TGTGCCATCAGTGCCGACATGGGGGCCCTAAATGAAAAACTGTTTTTT
. TRBJ2-1 TRBV2 TRBD2 CASPGGQVNEQFF TGTGCCAGCCCGGGGGGGCAAGTGAATGAGCAGTTCTTC
. TRBJ1-6 TRBV6-5 . CASSDPDDSPLHF TGTGCCAGCAGCGACCCTGATGATTCACCCCTCCACTTT
. TRBJ2-5 TRBV10-1 TRBD1 CAQGGTGNLDQETQYF TGCGCGCAGGGTGGGACAGGGAATCTTGACCAAGAGACCCAGTACTTC
. TRBJ2-7 TRBV7-2 . CASSKVRSSYEQYF TGTGCCAGCAGCAAGGTCCGGAGCTCCTACGAGCAGTACTTC
. TRBJ2-3 TRBV7-2 . CASSLVRGRDTQYF TGTGCCAGCAGCTTAGTCAGGGGGAGGGATACGCAGTATTTT
. TRBJ2-5 TRBV28 . CASSFVFQETQYF TGTGCCAGCAGTTTTGTTTTCCAAGAGACCCAGTACTTC
. TRBJ2-3 TRBV7-2 . CASSSESTRMGGDTQYF TGTGCCAGCAGCTCCGAAAGTACTAGAATGGGTGGAGATACGCAGTATTTT
. TRBJ2-2 TRBV19 TRBD1 CALGTGANTGELFF TGTGCTCTAGGGACAGGGGCGAACACCGGGGAGCTGTTTTTT
. TRBJ1-1 TRBV11-3 . CASSLASMRTNRVCGTEAFF TGTGCCAGCAGCTTAGCGAGTATGCGGACGAACAGGGTTTGTGGAACTGAAGCTTTCTTT
. TRBJ2-5 TRBV9 . CASEDGDQETQYF TGTGCCAGCGAGGACGGGGACCAAGAGACCCAGTACTTC
. TRBJ2-2 TRBV19 . CASSYSGAPVTNTGELFF TGTGCCAGTAGTTACAGTGGGGCACCCGTAACGAACACCGGGGAGCTGTTTTTT
. TRBJ2-1 TRBV6-6 . CASSYLPGTSLAEQFF TGTGCCAGCAGTTACTTACCAGGTACTAGCTTAGCTGAGCAGTTCTTC
once TRBJ2-5 TRBV4-3 . CASSQVVRSEHILQTQYF TGCGCCAGCAGCCAAGTTGTCCGCAGCGAACATATTTTACAGACCCAGTACTTC
. TRBJ2-1 TRBV19 TRBD2 CASRVRGGLNEQFF TGTGCCAGTAGGGTGCGGGGGGGACTCAATGAGCAGTTCTTC
. TRBJ2-1 TRBV18 TRBD2 CASSPAGTSGGAGSYNEQFF TGTGCCAGCTCACCCGCCGGGACTAGCGGGGGGGCCGGCTCCTACAATGAGCAGTTCTTC
. TRBJ2-5 TRBV28 . CASSIGVGGYQETQYF TGTGCCAGCAGCATAGGGGTAGGGGGGTACCAAGAGACCCAGTACTTC
. TRBJ1-1 TRBV5-1 . CASSLDTNMNTEAFF TGCGCCAGCAGCTTGGATACGAACATGAACACTGAAGCTTTCTTT
. TRBJ1-1 TRBV4-1 TRBD1 CASSLGQGEGEAFF TGCGCCAGCAGCCTGGGACAGGGGGAGGGTGAAGCTTTCTTT
. TRBJ2-4 TRBV27 TRBD1 CASSPQTQHRQGRYIQYF TGTGCCAGCAGTCCTCAAACTCAACACAGACAGGGGAGGTACATTCAGTACTTC
. TRBJ1-2 TRBV14 TRBD1 CASSRRVLPGQNYGYTF TGTGCCAGCAGCCGTCGCGTTCTCCCGGGACAGAACTATGGCTACACCTTC
. TRBJ2-5 TRBV7-9 . CASSLAPGAQYF TGTGCCAGCAGCTTAGCCCCAGGGGCCCAGTACTTC
. TRBJ2-4 TRBV6-1 . CASSERSVAKNIQYF TGTGCCAGCAGTGAGAGGTCGGTAGCCAAAAACATTCAGTACTTC
. TRBJ1-5 TRBV6-5 TRBD1 CASSYAGQGSNQPQHF TGTGCCAGCAGTTACGCGGGACAGGGGAGCAATCAGCCCCAGCATTTT
. TRBJ2-1 TRBV6-6 TRBD2 CASTRLRSGGGNEQFF TGTGCCAGCACCCGACTCCGTAGCGGGGGGGGGAATGAGCAGTTCTTC
. TRBJ1-2 TRBV27 . CASSLTLSDNYGYTF TGTGCCAGCAGTCTCACTCTCAGTGATAACTATGGCTACACCTTC
. TRBJ1-1 TRBV5-1 TRBD1 CASSLGIQGAGTEAFF TGCGCCAGCAGCTTGGGGATACAGGGGGCCGGGACTGAAGCTTTCTTT
. TRBJ1-2 TRBV5-6 TRBD1 CASSLGTGYGYTF TGTGCCAGCAGCTTGGGGACAGGGTATGGCTACACCTTC
. TRBJ1-6 TRBV11-2 . CASSIVTGPEGNSPLHF TGTGCCAGCAGCATAGTGACAGGTCCGGAAGGTAATTCACCCCTCCACTTT
. TRBJ2-1 TRBV9 TRBD2 CASSVGEGNEQFF TGTGCCAGCAGCGTAGGGGAGGGCAATGAGCAGTTCTTC
once TRBJ2-1 TRBV9 . CASSVVARRDNEQFF TGTGCCAGCAGCGTAGTGGCTCGCAGGGACAATGAGCAGTTCTTC
. TRBJ1-2 TRBV14 . CASSLAGTWYGYTF TGTGCCAGCAGCCTAGCCGGGACATGGTATGGCTACACCTTC
. TRBJ1-2 TRBV6-1 . CASNQGGRGRGGYTF TGTGCCAGCAACCAAGGAGGCAGGGGTCGGGGTGGCTACACCTTC
. TRBJ2-1 TRBV19 TRBD2 CASRQRGSSYNEQFF TGTGCCAGTCGACAGCGGGGCAGCTCCTACAATGAGCAGTTCTTC
. TRBJ1-4 TRBV5-1 . CASSPFPSNSARNEKLFF TGCGCCAGCAGCCCTTTTCCCTCAAACAGCGCGCGGAATGAAAAACTGTTTTTT
. TRBJ1-3 TRBV10-3 . CAISESWSGTERASSGNTIYF TGTGCCATCAGTGAGTCGTGGTCCGGGACGGAAAGAGCCAGCTCTGGAAACACCATATATTTT